The clone carrying this T cell receptor beta chain was detected a few times. The antigen remains undetermined. The CDR3 is 14 residues long. Losses at the gene ends were 5 bases for V and 5 bases for J; bases not matched to a gene: 4. Germline CDR1 SNHLY, CDR2 FYNNEI. These data are taken from a study of CD8 T cells in ankylosing spondylitis. Study-level findings and limits: Researchers reportedly found disease-linked clones significantly enriched in matched ankylosing spondylitis synovial fluid.

MiXCR, applied by TCRdb to the 5' RACE reads, yields one record per CDR3 protein. Altogether some 300,000 distinct CDR3 sequences are present, roughly 20% being singletons, with the ten largest covering 3% to 4%. The V gene is TRBV2, the J gene TRBJ2-7; 12 nucleotides agree with TRBD2. The receptor was derived from a female donor with ankylosing spondylitis or in good health (not recorded which). The sample taken for sequencing was blood, either unsorted or a sorted T cell fraction (not recorded which). In DNA form, the CDR3 reads TGTGCCAGCAGTTCACTAGCGGGAGGCCACGAGCAGTACTTC. Protein product: CASSSLAGGHEQYF.